This TCR beta chain was documented in a study of post-analysis software for immune sequencing data. Trimming cost V 4 bases and J 1 base, with 11 bases left between them. This CDR3 is 14 amino acids long. The germline gives CDR1 SQVTM, CDR2 ANQGSEA. Only a few counts were recorded for this clonotype. Antigen: not known. Unique molecular identifiers featured in each of the TCR beta cDNA libraries. TCRdb re-called the PCR reads through MiXCR, storing one row per CDR3 protein. The profile shows 750,000 to 950,000 distinct CDR3 sequences, about 50% of them singletons. Study observations and caveats: Among multiple sclerosis patients, normalized Chao1 diversity was significantly below that of controls. Compared with controls, patients had more of about 5 TRBV segments, including TRBV5-6, TRBV5-1 and TRBV20-1.

J is TRBJ1-5 and V is TRBV29-1; D not certain. The source material was blood. This sequence was found in a girl aged 10 to 17 with multiple sclerosis. The CDR3 sequence is CSVAWGGSNQPQHF. In DNA, the CDR3 is TGCAGCGTTGCCTGGGGTGGGAGCAATCAGCCCCAGCATTTT.